This record covers a single T cell receptor beta chain. Its antigen is not identified. The sample comes from a study of T cell responses to AZD1222 COVID-19 vaccine. Across the study: Pooling was applied to second doses at about 4 or about 12 weeks.

Clones were sequenced by immunoSEQ multiplex PCR, and TCRdb holds only the in-frame ones, with some missing. The table records about 140,000 clones, roughly 90% of them present only once. The CDR3 loop spans 15 amino acids. Trimming removed 2 bases from V and 4 bases from J; junction bases left unmatched: 6. Per germline, CDR1 SQVTM and CDR2 ANQGSEA. General observations from the study: Reportedly, close to half of spike-specific TCRs are directed against unmutated variant regions. Rises in breadth and depth of Spike-specific TCRs came after two AZD1222 doses. Baseline seropositivity occurred in only a handful of AZD1222 recipients.

The receptor was derived from an adult in good health. The rearrangement links TRBV29-1 to TRBJ2-3; 10 bases are a match to TRBD2. Sequenced material: peripheral blood, taken on day 0 of AZD1222 vaccination. The CDR3: CSVETAGGFADTQYF. The CDR3 bases are TGCAGCGTTGAAACAGCGGGAGGGTTCGCAGATACGCAGTATTTT.